A single sample gave rise to the 26 T cell receptor beta chains below, sequenced in a study of CDR3 diversity in severe acne. MiXCR, applied by TCRdb to the PCR reads, yields one record per CDR3 protein. The repertoire has some 90,000 distinct CDR3 sequences, about 50% of them found once; the top ten carry around 10%. Sequenced material: blood. These receptor sequences come from a male donor in good health, serving as a control.

By share of the sample, this clonotype is medium-sized. The rearrangement links TRBV10-3 to TRBJ1-6; TRBD1 is a possible D gene (5 bases). In germline, CDR1 is ENHRY, CDR2 SYGVKD. V gave up 0 bases and J gave up 6 bases, with 12 bases separating them. The CDR3 runs to 16 residues. DNA of the CDR3: TGTGCCATCAGTGAGTCGCCCAGGGCGGGTAATTCACCCCTCCACTTT. Translation: CAISESPRAGNSPLHF.

V usage is TRBV9 and J usage is TRBJ1-1, with D unclear. V was trimmed by 3 bases and J by 7 bases, leaving 16 bases between them. This CDR3 has 14 amino acids. Per the germline V gene, CDR1 is SGDLS and CDR2 is YYNGEE. This chain's CDR3 is CASSGTSGPNEAFF. The CDR3 bases are TGTGCCAGCAGCGGAACTAGCGGACCCAATGAAGCTTTCTTT.

The CDR3 region is CASSIAASGSYEQYF. Here the CDR3 DNA reads TGTGCCAGTAGTATCGCCGCTAGCGGTTCCTACGAGCAGTACTTC. V is TRBV19 and J is TRBJ2-7, with TRBD2 matching over 7 bases. The CDR3 totals 15 residues. V was clipped by 3 bases and J by 1 base; unmatched bases: 6. Germline CDR1 is LNHDA and CDR2 is SQIVND (reference sequence).

The chain employs TRBV20-1 and TRBJ2-1; weak D call: TRBD2 (5 bases). Trimming stripped 6 bases from V and 3 bases from J, with 15 bases between. The CDR3 spans 14 residues. CDR1 DFQATT and CDR2 SNEGSKA come from the germline V gene (reference sequence). The CDR3 is CSASTLRDYNEQFF. CDR3 nucleotides: TGCAGTGCCAGCACCCTCCGGGACTACAATGAGCAGTTCTTC.

The rearrangement links TRBV15 to TRBJ1-4; D remains unclear. Germline V CDR1 and CDR2: LNHNV, YYDKDF (reference sequence). This CDR3 has 15 residues. V lost 0 bases to trimming and J lost 3 bases, with 8 bases between them. The CDR3 nucleotides are TGTGCCACCAGCAGAGATGGCGGTGCTAATGAAAAACTGTTTTTT. It is translated as CATSRDGGANEKLFF.

This sequence joins TRBV30 and TRBJ1-1, with a possible D match to TRBD1 (5 bases). The CDR3 has 11 residues. With 3 bases removed from V and 6 bases from J, the gap between germline ends came to 8 bases. CDR1 is GTSNPN and CDR2 is SVGIG in the germline V gene (reference sequence). The chain's CDR3 is CAWRQGAEAFF. The CDR3 region has the DNA TGTGCCTGGAGGCAGGGTGCTGAAGCTTTCTTT.

This clonotype was observed a handful of times. The chain couples TRBV24-1 to TRBJ2-3; no clear D. The CDR3 contains 12 residues. Trimming took 7 bases from V and 2 from J, leaving 6 bases between them. Germline lookup yields CDR1 KGHDR and CDR2 SFDVKD. This CDR3 is CATRGYTDTQYF. The CDR3 bases are TGTGCCACCAGAGGATACACAGATACGCAGTATTTT.

In DNA form, the CDR3 reads TGCAGTGCTAGAGAGGCGGCGGGGACGGGTGAGACCCAGTACTTC. This encodes CSAREAAGTGETQYF. V and J are TRBV20-1 and TRBJ2-5, with D perhaps matching TRBD2 (6 bases). From germline, CDR1 is DFQATT and CDR2 SNEGSKA (reference sequence). Trimming left V 0 bases short and J 5 bases short, with 16 bases between. The CDR3 is made up of 15 amino acids.

This chain uses TRBV2 with TRBJ2-3, with a tentative D call TRBD2 (5 bases). CDR3 length equals 14 residues. Deletions cut 10 bases from V and 1 base from J, with 15 bases between. Germline CDR1 SNHLY, CDR2 FYNNEI. CDR3 amino acids: CATQGSGRTDTQYF. The CDR3 DNA follows: TGTGCCACCCAAGGGAGCGGTCGCACAGATACGCAGTATTTT.

The J gene is TRBJ2-7, the V gene TRBV10-3, with 9 nucleotides matching TRBD1. The germline CDR1 and CDR2 sequences are ENHRY and SYGVKD. Trimming removed 7 bases from V and 0 bases from J; junction bases left unmatched: 4. This CDR3 has 14 residues. The CDR3 here is CAIMGTGTSYEQYF. The CDR3 DNA follows: TGTGCCATCATGGGGACAGGGACCTCCTACGAGCAGTACTTC.

The rearrangement joins TRBV7-6 to TRBJ2-3, with TRBD2 matching over 9 bases. Unmatched junction bases numbered 5, after V lost 0 bases and J lost 1 base. This CDR3 comprises 17 residues. Germline V gene data show CDR1 as SGHVS and CDR2 as FNYEAQ. For the CDR3, the DNA is TGTGCCAGCAGCTTAGCGCTCATAGCGGGAGGCACAGATACGCAGTATTTT. This sequence encodes CASSLALIAGGTDTQYF.

This clonotype was recorded at least ten times. The chain uses TRBV27 and TRBJ2-5; D possibly corresponds to TRBD1 (7 bases). This CDR3 spans 16 amino acids. Germline CDR1 MNHEY, CDR2 SMNVEV (reference sequence). V lost 6 bases and J lost 1, with 18 bases in between. This CDR3 reads CASRRSGGGLQETQYF. Here the CDR3 DNA reads TGTGCCAGCAGGAGAAGCGGAGGGGGCCTCCAAGAGACCCAGTACTTC.

This clonotype is medium-sized (0.01 to 0.1%). V gene TRBV12-3 or TRBV12-4 combines with J gene TRBJ2-7; D call uncertain. Trimming removed 4 bases from V and 3 bases from J, with 7 bases in between. The CDR3 length is 12 residues. This chain's CDR3 is CASSSGDYEQYF. CDR3 nucleotide sequence: TGTGCCAGCAGTTCTGGGGACTACGAGCAGTACTTC.

This chain joins TRBV10-3 and TRBJ1-3; 11 positions match TRBD1. The CDR3 is 16 amino acids. Germline V gene lookup returns CDR1 ENHRY and CDR2 SYGVKD. Unmatched junction bases numbered 6, after V lost 8 bases and J lost 0 bases. This CDR3 is CAIGQGASSSGNTIYF. In DNA, the CDR3 is TGTGCCATCGGACAGGGGGCTTCGTCCTCTGGAAACACCATATATTTT.

The chain links TRBV2 to TRBJ2-3; 11 bases are a match to TRBD2. The V gene end was trimmed by 2 bases and the J gene end by 5 bases; junction bases not matched to a gene: 3. Germline values: CDR1 SNHLY, CDR2 FYNNEI. This CDR3 is built from 15 residues. The CDR3 reads CASSELAGGGDTQYF. The CDR3 DNA reads as TGTGCCAGCAGTGAACTAGCGGGAGGAGGAGATACGCAGTATTTT.

This clonotype was observed a few times. The J gene is TRBJ1-2, the V gene TRBV29-1; the match to TRBD1 covers 7 bases. V was pared by 3 bases and J by 8 bases, with 6 bases of the junction left unmatched. Germline V lookup: CDR1 SQVTM, CDR2 ANQGSEA. The length of the CDR3 is 12 residues. The CDR3, as DNA: TGCAGCGTTGAGGAGGGGGCGCCGGGCTACACCTTC. This translates into CSVEEGAPGYTF.

There are many counts of this clonotype. The genes are TRBV2 and TRBJ2-5, with 8 positions matching TRBD1. V lost 6 bases and J lost 5; bases outside the gene matches: 5. The CDR3 loop spans 13 amino acids. Germline CDR1 reads SNHLY; CDR2 reads FYNNEI. The CDR3 spells CASRRTGSETQYF. CDR3 nucleotides: TGTGCCAGCAGACGGACAGGGAGCGAGACCCAGTACTTC.

This clonotype was seen at least ten times. This chain connects TRBV4-2 to TRBJ2-1; 14 nucleotides align to TRBD2. Germline CDR1 LGHNA, CDR2 YNFKEQ. Unmatched junction bases numbered 5, after V lost 1 base and J lost 0 bases. The CDR3 consists of 19 residues. CDR3 sequence reads: CASSQVRLAGGSSYNEQFF. The DNA of the CDR3 is TGTGCCAGCAGCCAAGTTAGACTAGCGGGGGGGTCCTCCTACAATGAGCAGTTCTTC.

The rearrangement uses TRBV20-1 and TRBJ2-7; 10 bases fit TRBD2. The CDR3 extends over 13 amino acids. With V trimmed by 2 bases and J by 4 bases, 2 bases remained unmatched. Germline V gene sequence: CDR1 DFQATT, CDR2 SNEGSKA (reference sequence). CDR3 sequence: CSARPAGGYEQYF. The CDR3 nucleotides are TGCAGTGCTAGACCAGCGGGGGGGTACGAGCAGTACTTC.

The chain couples TRBV12-3 or TRBV12-4 to TRBJ2-6; D possibly corresponds to TRBD2 (6 bases). V was clipped by 6 bases and J by 0 bases, with 15 bases between them. The CDR3 is 17 residues long. This CDR3 is CASSFGGPSSGANVLTF. DNA of the CDR3: TGTGCCAGCAGCTTCGGGGGACCGAGCTCTGGGGCCAACGTCCTGACTTTC.

Of note for this clonotype: A junction end diverges from the germline sequence, so it may reflect a read error. The chain's CDR3 is CASSESGQGDYEQHF. As DNA, the CDR3 is TGCGCCAGCAGTGAGTCGGGACAGGGTGACTACGAGCAGCACTTC. The rearrangement links TRBV10-1 to TRBJ2-7, with 9 bases lining up with TRBD1. Germline V gene sequence: CDR1 WNHNN, CDR2 SYGVQD (reference sequence). The CDR3 covers 15 residues.

Comments on this clonotype: The junction departs from the called germline gene at one end, perhaps through a read error. V is TRBV10-3 and J is TRBJ2-7; D gene ambiguous. The germline V gene has CDR1 ENHRY and CDR2 SYGVKD. CDR3 length equals 13 residues. CDR3 amino acids: CASSESLVHEQYF. The DNA of the CDR3 is TGTGCCAGCAGTGAATCCCTAGTACACGAGCAGTACTTC.

This clonotype was counted once. CDR3 nucleotide sequence: TGCAGCGTCGCGGGGACTAGCGGGAGGGCCGTAACAGATACGCAGTATTTT. Residues: CSVAGTSGRAVTDTQYF. The chain employs TRBV29-1 and TRBJ2-3, with 16 bases matching TRBD2. V gave up 6 bases and J gave up 3 bases; unmatched junction bases: 9. Germline V gene data show CDR1 as SQVTM and CDR2 as ANQGSEA. CDR3 length: 17 amino acids.

The chain carries TRBV5-1 and TRBJ2-5, with 8 bases matching TRBD1. Germline V gene sequence: CDR1 SGHRS, CDR2 YFSETQ. This CDR3 comprises 14 residues. Germline trimming cut 4 bases from V and 5 bases from J; bases unmatched to any gene: 7. CDR3 bases: TGCGCCAGCAGCCAACAGGGGGAAGGCGAGACCCAGTACTTC. This translates into CASSQQGEGETQYF.

With respect to this clonotype: The limits of the CDR3 on the DNA are not certain, so only TCRdb's listed CDR3 is given. The gene calls are TRBV7-9 and TRBJ1-4. The CDR3 length is 23 residues, termini included. Germline-derived CDR1 and CDR2 are SEHNR and FQNEAQ (reference sequence). CDR3 loop: CASSLADREAFFGQGREGEKLFF.

The chain employs TRBV20-1 and TRBJ2-7; D ambiguous. Looked up from germline, CDR1 is DFQATT and CDR2 is SNEGSKA (reference sequence). The V end lost 0 bases, the J end lost 2 bases, and 11 bases lay between the germline ends. The CDR3 sequence is 14 residues long. Here the CDR3 reads CSARDRTNAYEQYF. For the CDR3, the DNA is TGCAGTGCTAGAGATCGCACTAACGCCTACGAGCAGTACTTC.